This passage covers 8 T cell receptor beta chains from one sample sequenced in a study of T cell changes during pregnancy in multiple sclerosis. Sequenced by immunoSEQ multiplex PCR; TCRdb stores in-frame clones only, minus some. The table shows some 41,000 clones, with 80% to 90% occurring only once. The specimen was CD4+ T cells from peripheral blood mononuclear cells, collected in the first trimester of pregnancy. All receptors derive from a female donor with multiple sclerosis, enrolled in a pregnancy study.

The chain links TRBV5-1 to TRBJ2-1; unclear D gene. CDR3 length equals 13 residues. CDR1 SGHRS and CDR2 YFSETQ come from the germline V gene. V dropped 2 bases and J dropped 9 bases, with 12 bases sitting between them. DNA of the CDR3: TGCGCCAGCAGCTTCGAAGCATACGGTGAGCAGTTCTTC. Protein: CASSFEAYGEQFF.

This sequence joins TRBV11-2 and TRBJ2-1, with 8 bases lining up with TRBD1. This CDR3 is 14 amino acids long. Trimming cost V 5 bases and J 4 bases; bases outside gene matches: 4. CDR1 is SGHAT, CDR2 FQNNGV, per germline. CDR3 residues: CASSPGDRYNEQFF. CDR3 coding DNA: TGTGCCAGCAGCCCAGGGGACAGGTACAATGAGCAGTTCTTC. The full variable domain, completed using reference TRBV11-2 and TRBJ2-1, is EAGVAQSPRYKIIEKRQSVAFWCNPISGHATLYWYQQILGQGPKLLIQFQNNGVVDDSQLPKDRFSAERLKGVDSTLKIQPAKLEDSAVYLCASSPGDRYNEQFFGPGTRLTVL.

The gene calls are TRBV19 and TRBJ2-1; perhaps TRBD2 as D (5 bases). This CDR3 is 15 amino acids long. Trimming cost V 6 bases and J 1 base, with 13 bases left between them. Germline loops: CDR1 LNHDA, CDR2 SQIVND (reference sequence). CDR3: CASRLAGVSYNEQFF. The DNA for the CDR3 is TGTGCCAGTAGGCTTGCGGGTGTGTCCTACAATGAGCAGTTCTTC.

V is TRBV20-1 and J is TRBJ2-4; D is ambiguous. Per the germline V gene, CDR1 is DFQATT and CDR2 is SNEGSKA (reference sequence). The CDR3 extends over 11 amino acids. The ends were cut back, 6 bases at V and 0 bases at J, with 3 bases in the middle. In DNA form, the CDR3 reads TGCAGTGCCTTAGCCAAAAACATTCAGTACTTC. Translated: CSALAKNIQYF.

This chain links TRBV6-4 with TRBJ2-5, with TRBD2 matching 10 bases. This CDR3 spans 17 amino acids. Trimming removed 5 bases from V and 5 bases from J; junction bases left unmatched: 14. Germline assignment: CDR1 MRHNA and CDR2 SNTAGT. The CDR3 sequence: CASSPPGSGRGEETQYF. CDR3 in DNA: TGTGCCAGCAGTCCCCCCGGAAGCGGGAGGGGGGAGGAGACCCAGTACTTC.

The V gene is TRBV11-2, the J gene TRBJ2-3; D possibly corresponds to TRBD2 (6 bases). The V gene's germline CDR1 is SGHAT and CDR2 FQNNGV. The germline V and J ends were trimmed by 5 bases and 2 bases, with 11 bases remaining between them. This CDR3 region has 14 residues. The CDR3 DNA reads TGTGCCAGCAGCCTTGGGGGGAACACAGATACGCAGTATTTT. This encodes CASSLGGNTDTQYF.

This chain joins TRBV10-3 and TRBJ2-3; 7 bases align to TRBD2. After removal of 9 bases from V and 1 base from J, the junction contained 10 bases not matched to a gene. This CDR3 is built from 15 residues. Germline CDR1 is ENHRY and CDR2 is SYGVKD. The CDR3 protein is CAISPGGGRTDTQYF. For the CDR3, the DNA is TGTGCCATATCCCCGGGAGGCGGTCGCACAGATACGCAGTATTTT.

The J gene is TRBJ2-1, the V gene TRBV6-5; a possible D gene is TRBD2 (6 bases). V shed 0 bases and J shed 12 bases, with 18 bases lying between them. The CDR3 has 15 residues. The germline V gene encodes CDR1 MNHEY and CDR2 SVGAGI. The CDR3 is CASSYSPDGSIRQFF. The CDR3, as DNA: TGTGCCAGCAGTTACTCCCCCGACGGGAGTATCAGGCAGTTCTTC.